This entry lists 30 T cell receptor beta chains sequenced from one sample in a study of cytomegalovirus exposure and HLA in healthy donors. The PCR ran on 60 Vbeta and 13 Jbeta primers. The method was immunoSEQ multiplex PCR; TCRdb's version includes in-frame clones alone and lacks a portion of them. The sample has 120,000 to 150,000 clones; 82% are singletons. The sequencing input was PBMCs. The source of these receptors is a male donor in good health and CMV-seronegative.

The chain joins TRBV6-5 to TRBJ2-7; D might be TRBD1 (5 bases). V was pared by 0 bases and J by 0 bases, with 9 bases between. Per the germline V gene, CDR1 is MNHEY and CDR2 is SVGAGI. The length of the CDR3 is 15 residues. The DNA for the CDR3 is TGTGCCAGCAGTTACTCTTACAGGCTCTCCTACGAGCAGTACTTC. It translates to CASSYSYRLSYEQYF.

The chain carries TRBV14 and TRBJ2-7; TRBD2 matches 10 bases. V shed 1 base, J shed 0 bases, and the junction held 6 bases outside the gene matches. The germline gives CDR1 SGHDN, CDR2 FVKESK. CDR3 length equals 17 residues. The CDR3 coding sequence is TGTGCCAGCAGCCAAGGCCCGACTAGCGGGCGCTCCTACGAGCAGTACTTC. Protein product: CASSQGPTSGRSYEQYF.

The chain employs TRBV6-5 and TRBJ1-2; no reliable D call. There are 15 residues in the CDR3. Trimming removed 0 bases at V and 8 bases at J, with 16 bases between. Germline values: CDR1 MNHEY, CDR2 SVGAGI. The CDR3 DNA is TGTGCCAGCAGTTACTCGTTCGACTCCGCCCGCGGCTACACCTTC. It encodes CASSYSFDSARGYTF.

CDR3 protein: CASRLWGTSKFIEQFF. Written as DNA, the CDR3 is TGTGCCAGCAGGTTATGGGGGACTAGCAAGTTTATTGAGCAGTTCTTC. The V and J genes are TRBV6-6 and TRBJ2-1, with 9 nucleotides matching TRBD2. Per germline, CDR1 MNHNY and CDR2 SVGAGI (reference sequence). The CDR3 is made up of 16 amino acids. Trimming took 6 bases from V and 9 from J; bases not matched to a gene: 15.

V is TRBV27 and J is TRBJ2-7, with TRBD2 matching over 7 bases. The V segment lost 3 bases and the J segment 0 bases; nucleotides outside the gene matches: 20. From germline, CDR1 is MNHEY and CDR2 SMNVEV (reference sequence). The CDR3 consists of 20 residues. The CDR3 DNA sequence: TGTGCCAGCAGTTTCCTTTGGGGCAGGGCGGGGAGCGGGATCTCCTACGAGCAGTACTTC. Protein product: CASSFLWGRAGSGISYEQYF.

This chain joins TRBV10-2 and TRBJ2-1, with 8 positions matching TRBD2. CDR3 size: 15 residues. The germline V gene has CDR1 WSHSY and CDR2 SAAADI. J was trimmed by 5 bases and V by 3 bases; bases with no gene match: 6. The CDR3 nucleotides are TGCGCCAGCAGTGATTGGGGGACTAGTAACAATGAGCAGTTCTTC. This translates into CASSDWGTSNNEQFF.

The V gene is TRBV27, the J gene TRBJ2-5, with 7 bases lining up with TRBD2. V lost 6 bases, J lost 4 bases, and 8 bases stayed unmatched. CDR3 length: 14 residues. Germline V gene lookup returns CDR1 MNHEY and CDR2 SMNVEV (reference sequence). CDR3 in amino acids: CASRRFGLGETQYF. CDR3 nucleotide sequence: TGTGCCAGCAGGCGATTTGGACTAGGAGAGACCCAGTACTTC.

This chain joins TRBV6-5 and TRBJ2-7; 11 positions agree with TRBD2. This CDR3 has 15 amino acids. With 2 bases clipped from V and 2 bases from J, the junction kept 2 bases outside the gene matches. CDR1 and CDR2 (germline): MNHEY, SVGAGI. The CDR3 reads CASSYTLAGAYEQYF. The CDR3 region has the DNA TGTGCCAGCAGTTACACACTAGCGGGAGCCTACGAGCAGTACTTC.

This clone came up a few times. This chain connects TRBV7-9 to TRBJ2-3; 10 bases line up with TRBD2. Trimming removed 3 bases from V and 6 bases from J; junction bases left unmatched: 6. This CDR3 contains 15 residues. In germline, CDR1 is SEHNR, CDR2 FQNEAQ (reference sequence). The CDR3 DNA is TGTGCCAGCAGCTTCCTAGCGGGAGTAGGTGATACGCAGTATTTT. Amino acids: CASSFLAGVGDTQYF.

This sequence joins TRBV4-1 and TRBJ2-1; D possibly corresponds to TRBD2 (6 bases). CDR3 length equals 14 residues. The germline V gene encodes CDR1 MGHRA and CDR2 YSYEKL. V was trimmed by 2 bases and J by 7 bases, leaving 12 bases between them. CDR3 amino acids: CASSQLARRNEQFF. In nucleotides, the CDR3 is TGCGCCAGCAGCCAACTAGCGCGGCGGAATGAGCAGTTCTTC.

The V call is TRBV10-3, the J call TRBJ2-5; 11 positions agree with TRBD2. Germline V gene data show CDR1 as ENHRY and CDR2 as SYGVKD. This CDR3 has 15 residues. Trimming removed 4 bases from V and 7 bases from J; junction bases left unmatched: 8. The CDR3 sequence: CAISVGTSGTGTQYF. The CDR3 DNA reads TGTGCCATCAGTGTCGGGACTAGCGGCACTGGGACCCAGTACTTC.

The rearrangement links TRBV7-9 to TRBJ2-5; TRBD2 might be the D (6 bases). The V end lost 4 bases, the J end lost 4 bases, and 16 bases lay between the germline ends. This CDR3 region has 15 residues. Germline V gene data show CDR1 as SEHNR and CDR2 as FQNEAQ (reference sequence). The CDR3 reads CASSSTGMGGETQYF. The CDR3 DNA is TGTGCCAGCAGCTCCACGGGTATGGGGGGAGAGACCCAGTACTTC.

This clone was counted only a few times. J is TRBJ2-3 and V is TRBV9, with 7 bases that match TRBD2. The CDR3 consists of 14 residues. Per the germline V gene, CDR1 is SGDLS and CDR2 is YYNGEE. The V gene end was trimmed by 0 bases and the J gene end by 4 bases; junction bases not matched to a gene: 2. DNA for the CDR3: TGTGCCAGCAGCGTAGAGCGGGGATCAGATACGCAGTATTTT. This translates into CASSVERGSDTQYF.

The V gene is TRBV9, the J gene TRBJ2-2; 8 positions match TRBD2. CDR3 size: 17 residues. Germline assignment: CDR1 SGDLS and CDR2 YYNGEE. V shed 0 bases, J shed 5 bases, and the junction held 9 bases outside the gene matches. The CDR3 DNA is TGTGCCAGCAGCGTAGTTTCAAGCGGGAGTCTAACCGGGGAGCTGTTTTTT. Its translation: CASSVVSSGSLTGELFF.

The rearrangement joins TRBV12-5 to TRBJ2-3; D unclear. This CDR3 region has 15 residues. Deletions cut 1 base from V and 0 bases from J, with 8 bases between. Per the germline V gene, CDR1 is LGHNT and CDR2 is FRNRAP. The CDR3 region has the DNA TGTGCTAGTGGTTTGGGGCAGACTAGCACAGATACGCAGTATTTT. This encodes CASGLGQTSTDTQYF.

This clone showed up just once. The chain uses TRBV6-5 and TRBJ1-5; TRBD1 agrees at 9 bases. The junction had 6 bases not matched to a gene; V was cut back by 5 bases and J by 4 bases. CDR3 length equals 15 residues. Germline CDR1 is MNHEY and CDR2 is SVGAGI. CDR3 loop: CASSAGTGINQPQHF. In DNA form, the CDR3 reads TGTGCCAGCAGTGCCGGGACAGGGATTAATCAGCCCCAGCATTTT.

This chain links TRBV28 with TRBJ1-5; D ambiguous. Germline CDR1 and CDR2: MDHEN and SYDVKM. Trimming removed 2 bases from V and 0 bases from J, with 8 bases in between. The length of the CDR3 is 15 residues. As DNA, the CDR3 is TGTGCCAGCAGTTTAAGCGGGTATAGCAATCAGCCCCAGCATTTT. It translates to CASSLSGYSNQPQHF.

The chain combines TRBV5-6 with TRBJ2-1; TRBD2 aligns across 13 bases. The CDR3 has 19 residues. V lost 5 bases and J lost 7; bases outside the gene matches: 18. The germline V gene has CDR1 SGHDT and CDR2 YYEEEE. The CDR3 region has the DNA TGTGCCAGCAGTGGTGGACTAGCGGGAGTCATTCAGGGTCCGAATGAGCAGTTCTTC. The encoded protein is CASSGGLAGVIQGPNEQFF.

The V gene is TRBV7-3, the J gene TRBJ2-5, with a possible D match to TRBD2 (6 bases). The CDR3 extends over 14 amino acids. V shed 4 bases and J shed 5 bases, with 14 bases lying between them. The germline V gene encodes CDR1 SGHTA and CDR2 FQGTGA. The CDR3 sequence is CASSSIADVETQYF. CDR3 coding DNA: TGTGCCAGCAGCTCAATAGCGGATGTGGAGACCCAGTACTTC.

Here the CDR3 reads CSVEEVSSSGSSYEQYF. CDR3 bases: TGCAGCGTTGAAGAGGTCAGCTCTAGCGGGAGCTCCTACGAGCAGTACTTC. The chain links TRBV29-1 to TRBJ2-7, with 10 bases aligning to TRBD2. There are 17 residues in the CDR3. V lost 0 bases and J lost 0; bases outside the gene matches: 8. The germline CDR1 and CDR2 sequences are SQVTM and ANQGSEA.

DNA for the CDR3: TGTGCTAGTGGTTTGGGGACTAGCTGGGGGCATGAGCAGTTCTTC. Its protein product is CASGLGTSWGHEQFF. V usage is TRBV12-5 and J usage is TRBJ2-1; TRBD2 matches at 8 bases. Unmatched junction bases numbered 7, after V lost 1 base and J lost 8 bases. The CDR3 sequence is 15 residues long. CDR1 LGHNT and CDR2 FRNRAP come from the germline V gene.

This clone was seen just once. The chain recombines TRBV30 with TRBJ2-5; D unresolved. The CDR3 runs to 13 residues. Trimming cost V 2 bases and J 0 bases, with 7 bases left between them. CDR1 is GTSNPN, CDR2 SVGIG, per germline (reference sequence). The CDR3 nucleotides read TGTGCCTGGAGTCAGTTTTACCAAGAGACCCAGTACTTC. Amino acids: CAWSQFYQETQYF.

The sample holds a few counts of this clone. The CDR3 reads CASSLDLAGDTQYF. In DNA form, the CDR3 reads TGCGCCAGCAGCTTGGACCTAGCGGGAGATACGCAGTATTTT. V usage is TRBV5-1 and J usage is TRBJ2-3, with 8 bases lining up with TRBD2. The CDR3 runs to 14 residues. In germline, CDR1 is SGHRS, CDR2 YFSETQ. Germline trimming cut 0 bases from V and 5 bases from J; bases unmatched to any gene: 2.

The V gene is TRBV5-1, the J gene TRBJ2-5, with D tentatively TRBD2 (5 bases). Germline lookup yields CDR1 SGHRS and CDR2 YFSETQ. V lost 1 base, J lost 1 base, and 14 bases lay in between. The CDR3 extends over 16 amino acids. In DNA form, the CDR3 reads TGCGCCAGCAGCTTGAGTGGCCTAGCCCCCCAAGAGACCCAGTACTTC. It is translated as CASSLSGLAPQETQYF.

In DNA, the CDR3 is TGTGCCAGCAGCTTCGGGGTAGCGAATTACAATGAGCAGTTCTTC. Amino acid sequence: CASSFGVANYNEQFF. The chain couples TRBV5-4 to TRBJ2-1, with D possibly matching TRBD2 (5 bases). The ends were cut back, 2 bases at V and 4 bases at J, with 13 bases in the middle. This CDR3 region has 15 residues. CDR1 SGHNT and CDR2 YYREEE come from the germline V gene (reference sequence). Supplemented by reference TRBV5-4 and TRBJ2-1, the full variable domain reads ETGVTQSPTHLIKTRGQQVTLRCSSQSGHNTVSWYQQALGQGPQFIFQYYREEENGRGNFPPRFSGLQFPNYSSELNVNALELDDSALYLCASSFGVANYNEQFFGPGTRLTVL.

This sequence joins TRBV28 and TRBJ2-5; a weak D match, TRBD2 (5 bases). The J call is doubtful: the DNA matches TRBJ2-7 better. Germline V gene data show CDR1 as MDHEN and CDR2 as SYDVKM. The CDR3 loop spans 15 amino acids. The CDR3 sequence: CASSSHRDLGYEQYF. The CDR3 DNA sequence: TGTGCCAGCAGTTCCCACCGGGATCTGGGCTACGAGCAGTACTTC.

DNA of the CDR3: TGTGCCATCAGTAATGGACAGAACAATCAGCCCCAGCATTTT. Translation gives CAISNGQNNQPQHF. The rearrangement joins TRBV10-3 to TRBJ1-5; weak D call: TRBD1 (6 bases). CDR3 length: 14 residues. Trimming removed 5 bases from V and 3 bases from J, with 11 bases in between. Looked up from germline, CDR1 is ENHRY and CDR2 is SYGVKD.

This CDR3 reads CASSQATSGIPEQFF. The CDR3 nucleotides are TGCGCCAGCAGCCAAGCGACTAGCGGGATCCCCGAGCAGTTCTTC. The chain joins TRBV4-1 to TRBJ2-1; TRBD2 matches at 11 bases. In germline, CDR1 is MGHRA, CDR2 YSYEKL. The length of the CDR3 is 15 residues. V shed 1 base, J shed 10 bases, and the junction held 6 bases outside the gene matches.

This clone was counted once. CDR3 amino acids: CVLGSPLYNEQFF. CDR3 DNA: TGTGTACTAGGGTCCCCTCTTTACAATGAGCAGTTCTTC. The gene calls are TRBV6-5 and TRBJ2-1; D might be TRBD2 (5 bases). CDR3 length: 13 residues. Germline V gives CDR1 MNHEY, CDR2 SVGAGI.

The genes are TRBV7-2 and TRBJ1-5; D is perhaps TRBD1 (5 bases). This CDR3 is built from 12 residues. Trimming removed 1 base from V and 9 bases from J, with 7 bases in between. In germline, CDR1 is SGHTA, CDR2 FQGNSA. The CDR3 bases are TGTGCCAGCAGCTTAGACAGGTCGCCCCAGCATTTT. This sequence encodes CASSLDRSPQHF. Based on the CDR3 plus reference TRBV7-2 and TRBJ1-5, the full variable domain is GAGVSQSPSNKVTEKGKDVELRCDPISGHTALYWYRQSLGQGLEFLIYFQGNSAPDKSGLPSDRFSAERTGGSVSTLTIQRTQQEDSAVYLCASSLDRSPQHFGDGTRLSIL.